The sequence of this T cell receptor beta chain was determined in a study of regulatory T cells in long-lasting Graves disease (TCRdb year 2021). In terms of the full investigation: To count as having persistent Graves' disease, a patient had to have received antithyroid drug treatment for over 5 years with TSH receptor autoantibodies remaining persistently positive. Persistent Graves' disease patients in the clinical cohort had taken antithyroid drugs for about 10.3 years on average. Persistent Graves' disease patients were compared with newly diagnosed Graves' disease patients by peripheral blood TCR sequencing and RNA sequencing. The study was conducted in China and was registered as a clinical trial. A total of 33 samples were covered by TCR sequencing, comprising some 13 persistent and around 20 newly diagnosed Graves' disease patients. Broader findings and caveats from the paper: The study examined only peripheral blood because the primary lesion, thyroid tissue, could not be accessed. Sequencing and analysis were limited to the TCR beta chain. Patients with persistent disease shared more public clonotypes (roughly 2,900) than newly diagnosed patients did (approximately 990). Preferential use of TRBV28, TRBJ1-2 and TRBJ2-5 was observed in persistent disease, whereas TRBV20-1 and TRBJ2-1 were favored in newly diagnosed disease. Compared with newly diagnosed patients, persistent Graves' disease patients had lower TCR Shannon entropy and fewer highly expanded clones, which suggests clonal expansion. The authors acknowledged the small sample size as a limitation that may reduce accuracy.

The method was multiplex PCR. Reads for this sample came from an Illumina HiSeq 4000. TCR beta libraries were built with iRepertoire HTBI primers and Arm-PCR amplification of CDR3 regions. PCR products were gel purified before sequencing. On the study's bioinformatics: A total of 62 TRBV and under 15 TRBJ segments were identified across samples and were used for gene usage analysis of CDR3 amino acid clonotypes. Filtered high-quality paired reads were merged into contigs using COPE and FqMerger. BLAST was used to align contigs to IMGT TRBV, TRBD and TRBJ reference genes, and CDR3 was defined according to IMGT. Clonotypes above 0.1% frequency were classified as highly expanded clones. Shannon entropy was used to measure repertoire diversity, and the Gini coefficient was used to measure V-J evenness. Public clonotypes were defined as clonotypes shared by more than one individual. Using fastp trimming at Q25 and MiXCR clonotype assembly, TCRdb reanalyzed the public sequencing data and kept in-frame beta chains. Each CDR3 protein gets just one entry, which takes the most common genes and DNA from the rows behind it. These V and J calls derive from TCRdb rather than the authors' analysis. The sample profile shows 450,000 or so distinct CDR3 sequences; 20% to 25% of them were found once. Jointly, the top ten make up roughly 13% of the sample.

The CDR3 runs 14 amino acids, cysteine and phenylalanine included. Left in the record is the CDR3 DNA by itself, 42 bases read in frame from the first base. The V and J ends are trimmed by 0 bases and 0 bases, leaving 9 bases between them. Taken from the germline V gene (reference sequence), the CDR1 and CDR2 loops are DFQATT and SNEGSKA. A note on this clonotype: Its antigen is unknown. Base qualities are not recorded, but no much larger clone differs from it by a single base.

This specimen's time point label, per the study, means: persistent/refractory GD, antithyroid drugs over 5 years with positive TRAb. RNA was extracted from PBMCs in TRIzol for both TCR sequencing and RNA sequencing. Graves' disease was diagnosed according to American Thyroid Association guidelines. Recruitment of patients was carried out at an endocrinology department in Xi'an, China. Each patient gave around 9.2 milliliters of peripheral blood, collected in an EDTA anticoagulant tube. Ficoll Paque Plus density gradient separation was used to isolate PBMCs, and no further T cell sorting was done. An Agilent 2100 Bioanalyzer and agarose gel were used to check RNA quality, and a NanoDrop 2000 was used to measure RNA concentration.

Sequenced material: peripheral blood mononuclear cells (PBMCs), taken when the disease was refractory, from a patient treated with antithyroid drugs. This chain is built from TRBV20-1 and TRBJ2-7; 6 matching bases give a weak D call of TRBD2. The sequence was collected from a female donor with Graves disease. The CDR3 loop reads CSARDTSISYEQYF. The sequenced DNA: TGCAGTGCTAGAGATACTAGCATCTCCTACGAGCAGTACTTC.